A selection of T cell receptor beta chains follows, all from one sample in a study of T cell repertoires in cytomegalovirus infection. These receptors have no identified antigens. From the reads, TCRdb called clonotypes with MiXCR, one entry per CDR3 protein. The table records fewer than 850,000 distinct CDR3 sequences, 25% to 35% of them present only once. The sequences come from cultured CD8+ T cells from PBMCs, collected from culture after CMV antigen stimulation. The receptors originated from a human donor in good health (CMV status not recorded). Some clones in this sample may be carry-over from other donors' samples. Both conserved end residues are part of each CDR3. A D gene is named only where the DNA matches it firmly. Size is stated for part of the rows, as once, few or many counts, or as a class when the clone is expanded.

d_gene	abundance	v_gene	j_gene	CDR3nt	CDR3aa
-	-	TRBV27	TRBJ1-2	TGTGCCAGCAGTCCGTCAACGGGGCTCGCTAACTATGGCTACACCTTC	CASSPSTGLANYGYTF
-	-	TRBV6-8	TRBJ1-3	TGTGCCAGCAGTTTCGACAGGTACTCTGGAAACACCATATATTTT	CASSFDRYSGNTIYF
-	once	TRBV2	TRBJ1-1	TGTGCCAGCATCGGGGGGCCCACTGAAGCTTTCTTT	CASIGGPTEAFF
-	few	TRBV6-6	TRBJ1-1	TGTGCCAGCCGAAGAAGACAGGAGAACACTGAAGCTTTCTTT	CASRRRQENTEAFF
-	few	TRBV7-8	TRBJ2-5	TGTGCCAGCAGCCCCAGGGACGGATACCAAGAGACCCAGTACTTC	CASSPRDGYQETQYF
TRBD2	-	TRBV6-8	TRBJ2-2	TGTGCCAGCAGTGCACCAGCAAGCGGGGGTTTGGGGGAGCTGTTTTTT	CASSAPASGGLGELFF
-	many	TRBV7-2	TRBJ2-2	TGTGCCAGCAGCCCACTGGAGGGGGGGCCCACCGGGGAGCTGTTTTTT	CASSPLEGGPTGELFF
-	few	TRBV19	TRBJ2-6	TGTGCCAGTAGTATGACTCCTTCTGGGGCCAACGTCCTGACTTTC	CASSMTPSGANVLTF
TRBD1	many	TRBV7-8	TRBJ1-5	TGTGCCAGCAGCTTGGGGAGACAGGGTTCGAGCAATCAGCCCCAGCATTTT	CASSLGRQGSSNQPQHF
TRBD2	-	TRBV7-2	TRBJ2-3	TGTGCCAGCAGTATGGAAGCGGGGGGCCCCACAGATACGCAGTATTTT	CASSMEAGGPTDTQYF
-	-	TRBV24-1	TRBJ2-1	TGTGCCACCAGTGATTTGGGTAGTTACAATGAGCAGTTCTTC	CATSDLGSYNEQFF
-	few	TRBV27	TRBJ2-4	TGTGCCAGCAGTTTAATCCCAACAGGTATAGGGAACATTCAGTACTTC	CASSLIPTGIGNIQYF
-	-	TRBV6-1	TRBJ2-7	TGTGCCACCACTGGGGGGGACAGTCTCTCCTACGAGCAGTACTTC	CATTGGDSLSYEQYF
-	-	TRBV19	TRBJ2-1	TGTGCCAGTAGTATACTCATTTACAATGAGCAGTTCTTC	CASSILIYNEQFF
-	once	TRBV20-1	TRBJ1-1	TGCAGTGCTCACCCTGTTTGGGCTTTCTTT	CSAHPVWAFF
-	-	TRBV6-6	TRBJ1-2	TGTGCCAGCAGAGAACCGGGACATTCTAACTATGGCTACACCTTC	CASREPGHSNYGYTF
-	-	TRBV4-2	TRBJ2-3	TGTGCCAGCAGCCAAGTCACCACAGATACGCAGTATTTT	CASSQVTTDTQYF
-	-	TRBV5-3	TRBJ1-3	TGTGCCAGCAGCGATACAGGCGTCTCTGGAAACACCATATATTTT	CASSDTGVSGNTIYF
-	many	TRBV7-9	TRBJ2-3	TGTGCCAGCAGCCAAAATAGGGATCCTGAAGATACGCAGTATTTT	CASSQNRDPEDTQYF
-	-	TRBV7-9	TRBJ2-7	TGTGCCAGCAGCTTACCAGCGGGTAATTACGAGCAGTACTTC	CASSLPAGNYEQYF
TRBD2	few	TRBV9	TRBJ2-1	TGTGCCAGCAGCCCACATGGGGGACTAGCCTACAATGAGCAGTTCTTC	CASSPHGGLAYNEQFF
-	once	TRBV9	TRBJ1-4	TGTGCCAGCAGCGTAGGCCGGCAGGGTCTCGAAAAACTGTTTTTT	CASSVGRQGLEKLFF
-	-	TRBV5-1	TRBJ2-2	TGCGCCAGCAGCTTGGACAGGGTGGCAGCCGGGGAGCTGTTTTTT	CASSLDRVAAGELFF
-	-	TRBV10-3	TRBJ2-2	TGTGCCATCAGTGAGCCAGGGATCCGGGGAGAAGCCGGGGAGCTGTTTTTT	CAISEPGIRGEAGELFF
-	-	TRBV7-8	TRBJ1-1	TGTGCCAGCAGCTCCGGACCAGCTGAAGCTTTCTTT	CASSSGPAEAFF
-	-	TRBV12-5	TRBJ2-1	TGTGCTAGTGGTTTCTCTCACAGTAGCTCCTACAATGAGCAGTTCTTC	CASGFSHSSSYNEQFF
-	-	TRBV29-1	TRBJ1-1	TGCAGCTGGGAGGGGGACACTGAAGCTTTCTTT	CSWEGDTEAFF
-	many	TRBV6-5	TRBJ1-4	TGTGCCAGCAGTTACTCGAGGGGAAGCAGTGAAAAACTGTTTTTT	CASSYSRGSSEKLFF
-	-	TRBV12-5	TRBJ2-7	TGTGCTAGTGGTTTGGCCTGGCGGGGGCCACACGAGCAGTACTTC	CASGLAWRGPHEQYF
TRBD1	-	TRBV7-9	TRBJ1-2	TGTGCCAGCAGCTTAGCGAGGAGGGGGCCCCTCGACTATGGCTACACCTTC	CASSLARRGPLDYGYTF
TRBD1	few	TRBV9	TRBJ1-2	TGTGCCAGCAGCACACAGGGGCTAACCTATGGCTACACCTTC	CASSTQGLTYGYTF
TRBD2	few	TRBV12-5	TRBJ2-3	TGTGCTAGTGGGTCCCGGGACTACCTTCGGGATACGCAGTATTTT	CASGSRDYLRDTQYF
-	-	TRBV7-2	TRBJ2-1	TGTGCCAGCAGCTTGAGGGCAGGGGGGGGGAATGAGCAGTTCTTC	CASSLRAGGGNEQFF
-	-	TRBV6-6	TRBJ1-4	TGTGCCAGCAGTTACGCGCGGGGTTCTAATGAAAAACTGTTTTTT	CASSYARGSNEKLFF
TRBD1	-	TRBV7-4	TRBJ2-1	TGTGCCAGCAGCACGAGGACAGGGAAAGTCTTC	CASSTRTGKVF
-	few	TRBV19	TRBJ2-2	TGTGCTTCGCTGGGGAGTGGCACCGGGGAGCTGTTTTTT	CASLGSGTGELFF
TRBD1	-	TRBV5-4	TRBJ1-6	TGTGCCAGCAGCGCCGGGACAGTTCCTTCTTATAATTCACCCCTCCACTTT	CASSAGTVPSYNSPLHF
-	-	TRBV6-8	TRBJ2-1	TGTGCCAGCACGTTCGGCAATGAGCAGTTCTTC	CASTFGNEQFF
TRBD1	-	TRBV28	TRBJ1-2	TGTGCCAGCAGTTCACGGGACAGGGGGCGCGGAGGCTACACCTTC	CASSSRDRGRGGYTF
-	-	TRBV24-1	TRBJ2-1	TGTGCCACCAGTGAAGTAGGCGGGGACAATGAGCAGTTCTTC	CATSEVGGDNEQFF
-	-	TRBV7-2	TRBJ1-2	TGTGCCAGCAGCTTAGAACCGGAGCCGTACTATGGCTACACCTTC	CASSLEPEPYYGYTF
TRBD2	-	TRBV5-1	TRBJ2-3	TGCGCCAGCAGCTTACGGGTAGCGGGGGACACAGATACGCAGTATTTT	CASSLRVAGDTDTQYF
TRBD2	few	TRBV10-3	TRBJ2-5	TGTGCCATCAGTGAGTCTAGCGGGGGGAAAGAGACCCAGTACTTC	CAISESSGGKETQYF
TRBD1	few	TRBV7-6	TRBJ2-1	TGTGCCAGTCGCCCGGGACAGGGGGACGAGCAGTTCTTC	CASRPGQGDEQFF
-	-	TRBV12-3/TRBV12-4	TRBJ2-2	TGTGCCAGCAGGACCCCTCGTCGGTGGGAGCTGTTTTTT	CASRTPRRWELFF
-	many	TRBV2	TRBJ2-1	TGTGCCAGCAGTAGGCAGGACAATGAGCAGTTCTTC	CASSRQDNEQFF
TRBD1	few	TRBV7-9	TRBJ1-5	TGTGCCAGCAGCTCCGGGACAGGGGGCCCCGTCAATCAGCCCCAGCATTTT	CASSSGTGGPVNQPQHF
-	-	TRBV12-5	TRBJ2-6	TGTGCTAGTGGTCCCGGGTCTGGGGCCAACGTCCTGACTTTC	CASGPGSGANVLTF
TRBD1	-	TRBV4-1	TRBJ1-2	TGCGCCAGCGGACACCGACCGGGACAGGGGTTCTATGGCTACACCTTC	CASGHRPGQGFYGYTF
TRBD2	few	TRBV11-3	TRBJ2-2	TGTGCCAGCAGCTCAACCTCTGGGGGACTAATCCCCGGGGAGCTGTTTTTT	CASSSTSGGLIPGELFF
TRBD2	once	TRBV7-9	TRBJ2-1	TGTGCCAGCAGCTTACGTAGCGGGGGGGCCAATAATGAGCAGTTCTTC	CASSLRSGGANNEQFF
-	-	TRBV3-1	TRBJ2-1	TGTGCCAGCAGCAGCGCCTCCCCAGATTGGGAGCAGTTCTTC	CASSSASPDWEQFF
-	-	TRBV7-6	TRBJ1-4	TGTGCCAGCAGCTCCTATGGACGGGTAGAAAAACTGTTTTTT	CASSSYGRVEKLFF
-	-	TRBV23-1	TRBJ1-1	TGCGCCAGCAGTCATTGGCAGCTCAACACTGAAGCTTTCTTT	CASSHWQLNTEAFF
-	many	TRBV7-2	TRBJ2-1	TGTGCCAGCAGCCCGCTGCAGAGGTGGGGTGTCGATGAGCAGTTCTTC	CASSPLQRWGVDEQFF
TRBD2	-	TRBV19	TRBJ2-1	TGTGCCAGTAGTATAGGCCCTGCGGGGGGGCCGAATGAGCAGTTCTTC	CASSIGPAGGPNEQFF
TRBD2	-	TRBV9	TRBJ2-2	TGTGCCAGCAGCGTACGGGTAGCGGGAAACACCGGGGAGCTGTTTTTT	CASSVRVAGNTGELFF
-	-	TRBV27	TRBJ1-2	TGTGCCAGCAGCCGGGGACGGCCGTATGGCTACACCTTC	CASSRGRPYGYTF
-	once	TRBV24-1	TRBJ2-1	TGTGCCGTCGGGAATGAGCAGTTCTTC	CAVGNEQFF